One and the same sample provided the 18 T cell receptor beta chains below, sequenced in a study of OX40 agonist ivuxolimab in advanced cancers. The library was made by the immunoSEQ multiplex PCR assay. Sourced from immuneACCESS, this table was stored by TCRdb with only in-frame sequences that have V and J called. A share of the clones is absent; for the studies checked, an unresolved V gene accounts for under half, and the remainder has no known explanation. The sample has 40,000 to 65,000 clones on record, more than 70% of them singletons. Jointly, the top ten make up around 1.5% of the sample. This sample comprised CD4+ or CD8+ T cells sorted from blood, obtained in a trial of the OX40 agonist ivuxolimab. The receptors were sampled from an adult with an advanced solid tumor such as melanoma, head and neck, liver or kidney cancer.

This chain uses TRBV7-6 with TRBJ2-1, with 8 bases that match TRBD1. The germline V gene has CDR1 SGHVS and CDR2 FNYEAQ. CDR3 size: 15 residues. V shed 2 bases, J shed 4 bases, and the junction held 4 bases outside the gene matches. Here the CDR3 reads CASSLTQGAYNEQFF. CDR3 bases: TGTGCCAGCAGCTTAACCCAGGGGGCGTACAATGAGCAGTTCTTC.

The J gene is TRBJ1-5, the V gene TRBV7-3; TRBD1 is a possible D gene (5 bases). Between the trimmed V and J ends, which lost 6 bases and 7 bases, there was a span of 13 bases. There are 13 residues in the CDR3. CDR1 SGHTA and CDR2 FQGTGA come from the germline V gene. The CDR3 loop is CASSGSGSQPQHF. CDR3 DNA: TGTGCCAGCAGTGGGTCAGGGTCCCAGCCCCAGCATTTT.

The chain couples TRBV11-2 to TRBJ2-7; 7 nucleotides line up with TRBD1. After removal of 5 bases from V and 0 bases from J, the junction contained 13 bases not matched to a gene. This CDR3 is 17 amino acids long. Germline lookup yields CDR1 SGHAT and CDR2 FQNNGV. Written as DNA, the CDR3 is TGTGCCAGCAGCACCCTAGGGGGCAGCTTTATCTCCTACGAGCAGTACTTC. Protein sequence: CASSTLGGSFISYEQYF.

The chain carries TRBV5-1 and TRBJ1-3; D call uncertain. V lost 0 bases and J lost 1, with 5 bases in between. CDR3 length: 14 amino acids. From germline, CDR1 is SGHRS and CDR2 YFSETQ. The CDR3 nucleotides are TGCGCCAGCAGCTTGGCCGGGTCTGGAAACACCATATATTTT. Its protein is CASSLAGSGNTIYF.

This clone was seen a single time. V usage is TRBV7-9 and J usage is TRBJ2-3, with D uncertain. The germline V and J ends were trimmed by 2 bases and 4 bases, with 10 bases remaining between them. Germline values: CDR1 SEHNR, CDR2 FQNEAQ (reference sequence). The CDR3 is 14 amino acids. Written as DNA, the CDR3 is TGTGCCAGCAGCTTAACCAGGAGCTCAGATACGCAGTATTTT. Amino acids: CASSLTRSSDTQYF.

The chain carries TRBV10-3 and TRBJ2-2; no clear D gene. Looked up from germline, CDR1 is ENHRY and CDR2 is SYGVKD. CDR3 length equals 13 residues. V was clipped by 11 bases and J by 3 bases, with 13 bases between them. In nucleotides, the CDR3 is TGTGCCGCTCGGACGGACCACACCGGGGAGCTGTTTTTT. It encodes CAARTDHTGELFF.

The rearrangement links TRBV7-9 to TRBJ2-5, with 13 positions matching TRBD2. V was clipped by 5 bases and J by 5 bases; unmatched bases: 11. This CDR3 comprises 17 residues. CDR1 is SEHNR, CDR2 FQNEAQ, per germline (reference sequence). CDR3 protein: CASSRLGTSGERETQYF. In DNA form, the CDR3 reads TGTGCCAGCAGCCGACTTGGGACTAGCGGGGAGCGGGAGACCCAGTACTTC.

The V gene is TRBV27, the J gene TRBJ2-4; 8 positions match TRBD1. Trimming at V came to 5 bases and at J to 1 base, leaving 7 bases not matched to a gene. Germline loops: CDR1 MNHEY, CDR2 SMNVEV (reference sequence). This CDR3 has 16 residues. The CDR3 region is CASSETGAGAKNIQYF. As DNA, the CDR3 is TGTGCCAGCAGTGAGACAGGGGCTGGGGCCAAAAACATTCAGTACTTC.

This chain uses TRBV7-6 with TRBJ2-1; D is undetermined. From germline, CDR1 is SGHVS and CDR2 FNYEAQ. V was shortened by 1 base and J by 4 bases, with 11 bases between the two germline ends. CDR3 length: 15 amino acids. This CDR3 reads CASSLDALPYNEQFF. The CDR3 region has the DNA TGTGCCAGCAGCTTAGATGCCCTACCGTACAATGAGCAGTTCTTC.

J is TRBJ2-3 and V is TRBV11-3; perhaps TRBD2 as D (7 bases). The CDR3 loop spans 15 amino acids. Germline values: CDR1 SGHNT, CDR2 YENEEA. The V end was cut by 2 bases, the J end by 4 bases, with 13 bases between. In DNA, the CDR3 is TGTGCCAGCAGCTTACGAGGCGGGGGCCCAGATACGCAGTATTTT. This encodes CASSLRGGGPDTQYF.

The J gene is TRBJ1-2, the V gene TRBV15; 8 bases map to TRBD1. CDR3 length: 15 residues. The germline CDR1 and CDR2 sequences are LNHNV and YYDKDF (reference sequence). Losses at the gene ends were 4 bases for V and 4 bases for J; bases not matched to a gene: 8. The CDR3 DNA sequence: TGTGCCACCAGCACAGGGGGCGTCCTACGCTATGGCTACACCTTC. This codes for CATSTGGVLRYGYTF.

The chain joins TRBV6-1 to TRBJ2-7, with 8 bases identical to TRBD2. The length of the CDR3 is 17 residues. V lost 4 bases to trimming and J lost 6 bases; unmatched junction nucleotides: 17. Germline CDR1 MNHNS, CDR2 SASEGT. The CDR3 sequence is CASSADRGSRLAREQYF. The CDR3, as DNA: TGTGCCAGCAGTGCAGACAGAGGGTCCCGACTAGCGCGCGAGCAGTACTTC.

This chain links TRBV2 with TRBJ2-2; TRBD2 aligns across 7 bases. After removal of 3 bases from V and 0 bases from J, the junction contained 1 base not matched to a gene. CDR3 length equals 15 residues. Germline assignment: CDR1 SNHLY and CDR2 FYNNEI. DNA of the CDR3: TGTGCCAGCAGTGAGGGACTATCGAACACCGGGGAGCTGTTTTTT. Translation: CASSEGLSNTGELFF.

This clone appeared a few times. The chain carries TRBV27 and TRBJ2-2; maybe TRBD1 (6 bases). Trimming took off 7 bases at V and 0 bases at J, with 15 bases between the two ends. Germline CDR1 reads MNHEY; CDR2 reads SMNVEV (reference sequence). The CDR3 covers 16 residues. The CDR3 spells CASKGQGTTNTGELFF. The CDR3 bases are TGTGCCAGCAAAGGGCAGGGGACCACGAACACCGGGGAGCTGTTTTTT.

This chain uses TRBV7-9 with TRBJ1-2; 8 nucleotides line up with TRBD1. The trim removed 3 bases at V and 10 bases at J, leaving 4 bases unmatched. The CDR3 consists of 12 residues. Germline loops: CDR1 SEHNR, CDR2 FQNEAQ (reference sequence). The CDR3 coding sequence is TGTGCCAGCAGCTTTGGACAGGGAGCCTACACCTTC. Translating it yields CASSFGQGAYTF. The complete variable domain, with remaining parts taken from reference TRBV7-9 and TRBJ1-2, reads DTGVSQNPRHKITKRGQNVTFRCDPISEHNRLYWYRQTLGQGPEFLTYFQNEAQLEKSRLLSDRFSAERPKGSFSTLEIQRTEQGDSAMYLCASSFGQGAYTFGSGTRLTVV.

This chain connects TRBV28 to TRBJ1-2; D not resolved. The CDR3 contains 11 residues. CDR1 MDHEN and CDR2 SYDVKM come from the germline V gene. V shed 4 bases and J shed 3 bases, with 3 bases lying between them. DNA of the CDR3: TGTGCCAGCAGTTCAGACTATGGCTACACCTTC. It translates to CASSSDYGYTF.

The chain employs TRBV19 and TRBJ1-2, with D perhaps matching TRBD1 (5 bases). Trimming left V 7 bases short and J 3 bases short, with 15 bases between. The CDR3 sequence is 14 residues long. Germline lookup yields CDR1 LNHDA and CDR2 SQIVND (reference sequence). The chain's CDR3 is CASIPGQGDYGYTF. The CDR3 nucleotides read TGTGCCAGTATCCCCGGACAAGGGGACTATGGCTACACCTTC.

The rearrangement joins TRBV2 to TRBJ1-6, with D maybe TRBD1 (6 bases). The CDR3 runs 13 residues. The germline gives CDR1 SNHLY, CDR2 FYNNEI. V shed 7 bases and J shed 7 bases, with 11 bases lying between them. The CDR3 is CASNRGLNSPLHF. In nucleotides, the CDR3 is TGTGCCAGCAATCGGGGGCTGAATTCACCCCTCCACTTT.